The 12 T cell receptor beta chains reported below all come from one sample, sequenced in a study of OX40 agonist ivuxolimab in advanced cancers. The assay was immunoSEQ multiplex PCR, and TCRdb's table has in-frame clones only and misses some. The sample holds tens of thousands of clones, around 85% seen once. The sequencing used CD4+ or CD8+ T cells sorted from blood, collected in a trial of the OX40 agonist ivuxolimab. Every receptor here comes from an adult with an advanced solid tumor such as melanoma, head and neck, liver or kidney cancer.

The chain uses TRBV9 and TRBJ2-7; D is possibly TRBD2 (5 bases). With 0 bases removed from V and 2 bases from J, the gap between germline ends came to 9 bases. The CDR3 is made up of 14 amino acids. CDR1 is SGDLS, CDR2 YYNGEE, per germline. This chain's CDR3 is CASSVEPTTYEQYF. DNA of the CDR3: TGTGCCAGCAGCGTAGAGCCGACTACCTACGAGCAGTACTTC.

V is TRBV19 and J is TRBJ1-2, with 7 nucleotides matching TRBD1. The germline CDR1 and CDR2 sequences are LNHDA and SQIVND (reference sequence). V gave up 5 bases and J gave up 4 bases; unmatched junction bases: 7. This CDR3 spans 14 amino acids. The CDR3 nucleotides are TGTGCCAGTAGTGGCCAGGGGGGGGTCTATGGCTACACCTTC. Its translation is CASSGQGGVYGYTF.

V gene TRBV7-6 combines with J gene TRBJ2-6; D perhaps matches TRBD2 (6 bases). Germline V CDR1 and CDR2: SGHVS, FNYEAQ. This CDR3 has 21 amino acids. Trimming removed 2 bases at V and 0 bases at J, with 23 bases between. The CDR3 spells CASSLKGFFSDYGSGANVLTF. The CDR3 nucleotides read TGTGCCAGCAGCTTAAAGGGATTTTTTTCGGACTACGGCTCTGGGGCCAACGTCCTGACTTTC.

V and J are TRBV9 and TRBJ2-1; D ambiguous. The CDR3 loop spans 15 amino acids. Germline-derived CDR1 and CDR2 are SGDLS and YYNGEE. V lost 2 bases, J lost 2 bases, and 11 bases lay in between. CDR3 in DNA: TGTGCCAGCAGCGTTGCTAGTACCCCCTACAATGAGCAGTTCTTC. Amino acid sequence: CASSVASTPYNEQFF.

The CDR3 loop is CASSIAGGPTGELFF. DNA of the CDR3: TGTGCCAGCAGTATAGCGGGGGGGCCAACCGGGGAGCTGTTTTTT. The chain uses TRBV2 and TRBJ2-2; 11 bases map to TRBD2. CDR1 is SNHLY, CDR2 FYNNEI, per germline. Trimming cost V 5 bases and J 5 bases; bases outside gene matches: 4. The CDR3 is 15 residues long.

CDR3 sequence (DNA): TGTGCCAGCAGCTTAGATGGACAGGACACAGATACGCAGTATTTT. This gives the protein CASSLDGQDTDTQYF. The chain combines TRBV11-3 with TRBJ2-3; 7 bases agree with TRBD1. V shed 0 bases and J 2 bases; nucleotides not matched to a gene: 2. The V gene's germline CDR1 is SGHNT and CDR2 YENEEA. The CDR3 length is 15 residues.

This chain uses TRBV19 with TRBJ1-1; D remains ambiguous. The V gene's germline CDR1 is LNHDA and CDR2 SQIVND (reference sequence). The V end lost 5 bases, the J end lost 2 bases, and 9 bases lay between the germline ends. CDR3 size: 13 residues. This chain's CDR3 is CASSVGTNTEAFF. CDR3 nucleotide sequence: TGTGCCAGTAGTGTCGGCACCAACACTGAAGCTTTCTTT.

The chain couples TRBV18 to TRBJ2-1; TRBD2 matches at 15 bases. This CDR3 contains 15 residues. Trimming removed 5 bases from V and 8 bases from J; junction bases left unmatched: 4. The V gene's germline CDR1 is KGHSH and CDR2 LQKENI. The CDR3 sequence: CASSLGLAGGYEQFF. The CDR3 DNA is TGTGCCAGCTCATTGGGACTAGCGGGAGGATATGAGCAGTTCTTC.

Here the CDR3 DNA reads TGTGCCAGCAGAGGACTAGCGGGATTGGGGCAGTACTTC. It encodes CASRGLAGLGQYF. This rearrangement joins TRBV2 to TRBJ2-7; 12 nucleotides line up with TRBD2. The CDR3 has 13 amino acids. The V gene's germline CDR1 is SNHLY and CDR2 FYNNEI. Unmatched junction bases numbered 6, after V lost 6 bases and J lost 9 bases. The full variable domain, completed using reference TRBV2 and TRBJ2-7, is EPEVTQTPSHQVTQMGQEVILRCVPISNHLYFYWYRQILGQKVEFLVSFYNNEISEKSEIFDDQFSVERPDGSNFTLKIRSTKLEDSAMYFCASRGLAGLGQYFGPGTRLTVT.

Worth noting for this clone: The same CDR3 is also encoded by other DNA sequences in this sample. The chain combines TRBV5-1 with TRBJ1-4; 7 bases line up with TRBD1. The V and J ends lost 1 base and 0 bases, in that order; junction bases with no gene match: 0. Germline V lookup: CDR1 SGHRS, CDR2 YFSETQ. The CDR3 length is 15 residues. DNA for the CDR3: TGCGCCAGCAGCTTGACAGGGGCAACTAATGAAAAACTGTTTTTT. The encoded protein is CASSLTGATNEKLFF. Variable domain in full (rest from reference TRBV5-1 and TRBJ1-4): KAGVTQTPRYLIKTRGQQVTLSCSPISGHRSVSWYQQTPGQGLQFLFEYFSETQRNKGNFPGRFSGRQFSNSRSEMNVSTLELGDSALYLCASSLTGATNEKLFFGSGTQLSVL.

This clone was found a few times. The chain employs TRBV28 and TRBJ1-1; no clear D. CDR1 and CDR2 (germline): MDHEN, SYDVKM. The CDR3 covers 10 residues. Trimming took off 10 bases at V and 6 bases at J, with 9 bases between the two ends. The CDR3 sequence is CAIGRPEAFF. DNA of the CDR3: TGTGCCATCGGGAGGCCTGAAGCTTTCTTT.

The chain employs TRBV19 and TRBJ2-5; 11 positions agree with TRBD1. The CDR3 has 13 amino acids. Trimming removed 8 bases from V and 7 bases from J; junction bases left unmatched: 6. Germline CDR1 and CDR2: LNHDA and SQIVND (reference sequence). CDR3 loop: CASGGQGAGTQYF. CDR3 sequence (DNA): TGTGCCAGTGGCGGACAGGGGGCCGGGACCCAGTACTTC. Full variable domain (missing parts from reference TRBV19 and TRBJ2-5): DGGITQSPKYLFRKEGQNVTLSCEQNLNHDAMYWYRQDPGQGLRLIYYSQIVNDFQKGDIAEGYSVSREKKESFPLTVTSAQKNPTAFYLCASGGQGAGTQYFGPGTRLLVL.